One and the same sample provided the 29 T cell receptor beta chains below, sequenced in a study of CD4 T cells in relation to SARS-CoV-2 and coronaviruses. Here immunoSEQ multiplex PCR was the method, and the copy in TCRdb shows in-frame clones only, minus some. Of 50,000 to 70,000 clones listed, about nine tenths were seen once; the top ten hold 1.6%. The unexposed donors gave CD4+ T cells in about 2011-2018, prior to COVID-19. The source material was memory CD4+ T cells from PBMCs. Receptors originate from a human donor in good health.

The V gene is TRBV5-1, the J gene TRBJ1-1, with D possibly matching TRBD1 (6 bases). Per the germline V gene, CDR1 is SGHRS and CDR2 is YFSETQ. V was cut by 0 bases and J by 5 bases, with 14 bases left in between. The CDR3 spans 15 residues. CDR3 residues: CASSLAGGGITEAFF. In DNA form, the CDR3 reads TGCGCCAGCAGCTTGGCCGGGGGGGGCATAACTGAAGCTTTCTTT.

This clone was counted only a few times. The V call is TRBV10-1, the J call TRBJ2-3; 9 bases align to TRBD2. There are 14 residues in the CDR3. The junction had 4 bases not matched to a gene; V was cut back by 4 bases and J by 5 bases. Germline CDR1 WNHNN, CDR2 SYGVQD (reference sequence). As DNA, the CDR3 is TGCGCCAGCAGTGCGTTTAGCGGGAGAGATACGCAGTATTTT. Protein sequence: CASSAFSGRDTQYF.

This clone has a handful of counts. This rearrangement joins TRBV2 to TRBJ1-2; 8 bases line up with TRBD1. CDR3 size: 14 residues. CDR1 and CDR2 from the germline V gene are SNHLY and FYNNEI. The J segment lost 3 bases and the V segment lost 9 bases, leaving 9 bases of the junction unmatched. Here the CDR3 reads CARRTGQVDYGYTF. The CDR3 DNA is TGTGCCAGACGGACGGGACAGGTTGACTATGGCTACACCTTC.

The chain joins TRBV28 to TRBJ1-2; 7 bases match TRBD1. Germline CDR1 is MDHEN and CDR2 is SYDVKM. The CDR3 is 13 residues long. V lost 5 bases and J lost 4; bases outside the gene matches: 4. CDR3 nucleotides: TGTGCCAGCAGTGTCAGGGGGGTCTATGGCTACACCTTC. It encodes CASSVRGVYGYTF.

The CDR3 sequence is CASSYQGGYTF. In DNA form, the CDR3 reads TGTGCCAGCAGTTACCAGGGTGGCTACACCTTC. The chain has TRBV6-5 and TRBJ1-2; weak D call: TRBD1 (5 bases). This CDR3 has 11 amino acids. V gave up 2 bases and J gave up 7 bases, with 5 bases separating them. Germline CDR1 MNHEY, CDR2 SVGAGI.

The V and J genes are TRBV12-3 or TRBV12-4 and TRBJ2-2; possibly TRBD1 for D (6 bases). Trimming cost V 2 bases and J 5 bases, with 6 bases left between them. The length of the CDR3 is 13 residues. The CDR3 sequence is CASSLQGTGELFF. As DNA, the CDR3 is TGTGCCAGCAGTTTACAGGGGACCGGGGAGCTGTTTTTT.

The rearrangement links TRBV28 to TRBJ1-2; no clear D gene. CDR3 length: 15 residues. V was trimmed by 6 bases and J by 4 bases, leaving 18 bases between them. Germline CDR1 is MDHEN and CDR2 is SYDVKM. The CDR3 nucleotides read TGTGCCAGCAGCCCCGTAAACTCGGTTCTCTATGGCTACACCTTC. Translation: CASSPVNSVLYGYTF.

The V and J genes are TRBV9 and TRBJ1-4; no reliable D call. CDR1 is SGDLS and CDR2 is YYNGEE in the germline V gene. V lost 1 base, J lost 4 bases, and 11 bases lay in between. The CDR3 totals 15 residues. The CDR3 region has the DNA TGTGCCAGCAGCGTAAAAACCGGGATTAATGAAAAACTGTTTTTT. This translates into CASSVKTGINEKLFF.

The CDR3 DNA follows: TGTGCCAGCATCCTAGGGACTGGGGGGGAAGCTTTCTTT. It encodes CASILGTGGEAFF. The V call is TRBV6-5, the J call TRBJ1-1; D is possibly TRBD1 (5 bases). The germline CDR1 and CDR2 sequences are MNHEY and SVGAGI. V lost 7 bases to trimming and J lost 8 bases, with 17 bases between them. The CDR3 spans 13 residues.

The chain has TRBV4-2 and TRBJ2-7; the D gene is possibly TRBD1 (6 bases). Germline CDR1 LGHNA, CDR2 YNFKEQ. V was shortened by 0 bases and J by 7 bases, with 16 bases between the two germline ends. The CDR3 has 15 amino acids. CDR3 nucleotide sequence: TGTGCCAGCAGCCAAGACCGACAGGATACCGGAGAGCAGTACTTC. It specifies CASSQDRQDTGEQYF.

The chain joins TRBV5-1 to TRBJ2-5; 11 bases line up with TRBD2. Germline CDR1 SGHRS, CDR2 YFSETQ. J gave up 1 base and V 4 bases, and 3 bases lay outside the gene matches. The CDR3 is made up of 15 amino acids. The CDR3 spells CASSDGLAGQETQYF. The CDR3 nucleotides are TGCGCCAGCAGCGATGGACTAGCGGGCCAAGAGACCCAGTACTTC. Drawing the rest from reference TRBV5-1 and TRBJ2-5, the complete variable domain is KAGVTQTPRYLIKTRGQQVTLSCSPISGHRSVSWYQQTPGQGLQFLFEYFSETQRNKGNFPGRFSGRQFSNSRSEMNVSTLELGDSALYLCASSDGLAGQETQYFGPGTRLLVL.

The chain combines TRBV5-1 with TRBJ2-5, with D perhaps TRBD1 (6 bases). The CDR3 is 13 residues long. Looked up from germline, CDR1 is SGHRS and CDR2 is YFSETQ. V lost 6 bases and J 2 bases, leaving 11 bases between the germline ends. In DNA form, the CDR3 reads TGCGCCAGCACAATCGGACAGCAAGAGACCCAGTACTTC. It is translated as CASTIGQQETQYF.

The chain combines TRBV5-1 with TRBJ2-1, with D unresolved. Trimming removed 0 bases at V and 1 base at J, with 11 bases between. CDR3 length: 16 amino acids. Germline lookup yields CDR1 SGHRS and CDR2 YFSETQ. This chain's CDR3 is CASSLGATQSYNEQFF. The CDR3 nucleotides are TGCGCCAGCAGCTTGGGGGCTACCCAATCCTACAATGAGCAGTTCTTC.

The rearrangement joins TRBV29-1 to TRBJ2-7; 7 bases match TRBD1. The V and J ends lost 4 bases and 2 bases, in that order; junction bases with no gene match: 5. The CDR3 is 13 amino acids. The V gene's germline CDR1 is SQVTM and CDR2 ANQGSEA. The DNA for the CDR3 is TGCAGCGTTGCCCCAGGACAGGCCTACGAGCAGTACTTC. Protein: CSVAPGQAYEQYF.

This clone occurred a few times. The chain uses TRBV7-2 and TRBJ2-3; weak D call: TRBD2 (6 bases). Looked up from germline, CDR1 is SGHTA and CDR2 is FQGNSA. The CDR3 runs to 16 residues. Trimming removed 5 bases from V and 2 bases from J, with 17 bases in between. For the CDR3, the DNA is TGTGCCAGCAGCGGCGGGGCGGTAGCCGCCACAGATACGCAGTATTTT. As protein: CASSGGAVAATDTQYF.

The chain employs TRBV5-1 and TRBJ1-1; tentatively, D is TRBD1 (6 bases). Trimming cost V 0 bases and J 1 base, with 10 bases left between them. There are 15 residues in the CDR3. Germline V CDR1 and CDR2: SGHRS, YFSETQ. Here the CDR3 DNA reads TGCGCCAGCAGCTTGGCAGGCAGGGGGAACACTGAAGCTTTCTTT. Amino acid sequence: CASSLAGRGNTEAFF.

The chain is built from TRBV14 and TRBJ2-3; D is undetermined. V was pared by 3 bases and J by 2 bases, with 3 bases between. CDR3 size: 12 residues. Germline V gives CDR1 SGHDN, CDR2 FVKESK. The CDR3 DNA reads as TGTGCCAGCAGCCAGAACACAGATACGCAGTATTTT. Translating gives CASSQNTDTQYF.

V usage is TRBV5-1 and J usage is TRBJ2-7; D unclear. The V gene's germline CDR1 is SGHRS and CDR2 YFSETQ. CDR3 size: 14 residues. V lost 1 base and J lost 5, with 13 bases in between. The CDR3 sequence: CASSLTDIRDEQYF. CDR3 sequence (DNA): TGCGCCAGCAGCTTGACAGACATCCGCGACGAGCAGTACTTC.

The chain's CDR3 is CASSRGLAGGQETQYF. In nucleotides, the CDR3 is TGTGCCAGCAGCAGAGGACTAGCGGGGGGGCAGGAGACCCAGTACTTC. This rearrangement joins TRBV5-4 to TRBJ2-5; 15 bases match TRBD2. The germline V gene encodes CDR1 SGHNT and CDR2 YYREEE (reference sequence). The junction had 6 bases not matched to a gene; V was cut back by 4 bases and J by 5 bases. CDR3 length: 16 residues.

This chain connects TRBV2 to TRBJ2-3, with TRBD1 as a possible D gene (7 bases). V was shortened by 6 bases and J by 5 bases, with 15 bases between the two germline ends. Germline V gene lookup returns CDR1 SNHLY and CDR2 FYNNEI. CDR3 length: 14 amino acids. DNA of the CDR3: TGTGCCAGCAGGCGGGACAGTGGGAGAGATACGCAGTATTTT. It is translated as CASRRDSGRDTQYF.

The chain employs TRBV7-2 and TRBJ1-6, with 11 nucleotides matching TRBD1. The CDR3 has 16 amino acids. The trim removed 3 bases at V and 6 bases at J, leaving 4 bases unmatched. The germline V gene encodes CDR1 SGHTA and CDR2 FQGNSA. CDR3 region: CASSLDRGRTNSPLHF. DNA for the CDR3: TGTGCCAGCAGCTTGGACAGGGGGCGAACTAATTCACCCCTCCACTTT.

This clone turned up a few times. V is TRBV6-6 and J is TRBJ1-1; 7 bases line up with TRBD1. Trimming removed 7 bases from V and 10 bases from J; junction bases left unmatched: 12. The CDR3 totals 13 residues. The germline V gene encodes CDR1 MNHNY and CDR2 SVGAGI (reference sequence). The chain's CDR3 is CASKITGEVLAFF. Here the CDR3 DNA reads TGTGCCAGCAAGATTACAGGGGAAGTATTAGCTTTCTTT.

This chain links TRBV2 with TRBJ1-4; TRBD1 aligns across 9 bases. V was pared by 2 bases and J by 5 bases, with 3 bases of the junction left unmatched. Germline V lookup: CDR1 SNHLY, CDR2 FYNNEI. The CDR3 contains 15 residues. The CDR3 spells CASSETGGANEKLFF. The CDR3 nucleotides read TGTGCCAGCAGTGAAACAGGGGGCGCGAATGAAAAACTGTTTTTT.

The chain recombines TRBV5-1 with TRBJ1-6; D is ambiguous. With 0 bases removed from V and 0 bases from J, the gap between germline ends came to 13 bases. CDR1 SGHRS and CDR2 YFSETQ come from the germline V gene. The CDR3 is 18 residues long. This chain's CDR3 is CASSLVPGRDSYNSPLHF. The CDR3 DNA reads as TGCGCCAGCAGCTTGGTTCCGGGTAGAGACTCCTATAATTCACCCCTCCACTTT.

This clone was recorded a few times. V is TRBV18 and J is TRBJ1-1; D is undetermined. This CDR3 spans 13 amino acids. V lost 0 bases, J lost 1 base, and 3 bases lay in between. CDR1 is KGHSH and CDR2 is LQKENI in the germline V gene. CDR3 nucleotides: TGTGCCAGCTCACCACCGTGGAACACTGAAGCTTTCTTT. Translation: CASSPPWNTEAFF.

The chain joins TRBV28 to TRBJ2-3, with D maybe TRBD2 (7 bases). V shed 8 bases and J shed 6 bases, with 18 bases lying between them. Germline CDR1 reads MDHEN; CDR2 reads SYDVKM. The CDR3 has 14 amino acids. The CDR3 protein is CASRKGGRRDTQYF. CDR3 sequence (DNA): TGTGCCAGCCGGAAGGGGGGGCGTAGGGATACGCAGTATTTT.

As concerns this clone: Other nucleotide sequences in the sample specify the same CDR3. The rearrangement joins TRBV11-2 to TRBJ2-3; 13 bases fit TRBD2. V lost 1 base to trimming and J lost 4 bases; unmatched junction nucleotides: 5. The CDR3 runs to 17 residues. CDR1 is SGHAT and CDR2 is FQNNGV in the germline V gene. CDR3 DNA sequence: TGTGCCAGCAGCTTAGGGACTAGCGGGAGTACGTCAGATACGCAGTATTTT. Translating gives CASSLGTSGSTSDTQYF.

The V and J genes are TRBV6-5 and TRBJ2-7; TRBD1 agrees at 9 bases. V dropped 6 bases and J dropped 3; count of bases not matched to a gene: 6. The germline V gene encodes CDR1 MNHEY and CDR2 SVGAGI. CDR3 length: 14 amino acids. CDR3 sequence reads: CASRPDRGLYEQYF. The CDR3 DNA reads TGTGCCAGCAGACCGGACAGGGGACTCTACGAGCAGTACTTC.

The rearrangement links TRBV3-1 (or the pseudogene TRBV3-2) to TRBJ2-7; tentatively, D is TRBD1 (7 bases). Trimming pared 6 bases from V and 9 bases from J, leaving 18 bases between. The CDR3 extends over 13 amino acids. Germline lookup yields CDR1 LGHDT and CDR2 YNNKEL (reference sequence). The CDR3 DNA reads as TGTGCCAGCAGGGCGACAGGGACCGGGGGGCAGTACTTC. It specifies CASRATGTGGQYF.